This record looks at one T cell receptor beta chain sequence and its context. The antigen is not known. The PCR made use of 60 Vbeta and 13 Jbeta primers. TCRdb keeps only in-frame clones here, not all; method: immunoSEQ multiplex PCR. The sample carries about 120,000 clones, about 10% recorded once. Likely unrecorded immune exposures existed in these nominally healthy donors. This record comes from a study of cytomegalovirus exposure and HLA in healthy donors. Study-wide points: A later analysis linked a missense DCLRE1C variant to TCR beta V- and J-gene trimming. Reports described diagnosis of cytomegalovirus status by the classifier as highly specific and sensitive. Later work found that TCR association rates differed between HLA loci; DRB1 had the most and HLA-C the fewest.

The germline CDR1 and CDR2 sequences are SEHNR and FQNEAQ (reference sequence). Trimming removed 4 bases from V and 3 bases from J, with 16 bases in between. CDR3 length: 16 residues. The origin of this receptor is a woman aged 18-29 years in good health and CMV-seropositive. Input material: PBMCs. The rearrangement uses TRBV7-9 and TRBJ1-5; D perhaps matches TRBD1 (5 bases). CDR3 sequence reads: CASSWGGGSSNQPQHF. The CDR3 bases are TGTGCCAGCAGCTGGGGGGGTGGCAGCTCCAATCAGCCCCAGCATTTT.